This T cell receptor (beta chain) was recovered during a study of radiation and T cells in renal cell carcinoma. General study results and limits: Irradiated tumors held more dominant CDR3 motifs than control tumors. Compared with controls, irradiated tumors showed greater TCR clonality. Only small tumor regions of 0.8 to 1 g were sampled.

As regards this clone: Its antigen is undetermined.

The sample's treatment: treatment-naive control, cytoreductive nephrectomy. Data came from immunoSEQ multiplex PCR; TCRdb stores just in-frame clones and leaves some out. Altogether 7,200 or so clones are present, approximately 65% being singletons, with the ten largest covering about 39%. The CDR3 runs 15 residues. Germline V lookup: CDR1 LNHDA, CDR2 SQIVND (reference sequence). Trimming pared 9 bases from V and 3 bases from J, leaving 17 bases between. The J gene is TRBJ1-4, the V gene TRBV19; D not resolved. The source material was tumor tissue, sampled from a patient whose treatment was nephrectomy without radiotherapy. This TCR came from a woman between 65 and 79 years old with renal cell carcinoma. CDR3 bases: TGTGCCAGGAGACCGCCAAATAAGGCTAATGAAAAACTGTTTTTT. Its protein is CARRPPNKANEKLFF.